The clone carrying this TCR beta chain was observed a few times. Its antigen is not identified. These data are taken from a study of cytomegalovirus exposure and HLA in healthy donors. Study outcomes and limitations: Judged likely to be a sequencing artifact was a cluster of highly shared sequence variants. The listing of roughly 160 TCR beta chains classed them as cytomegalovirus-associated.

V was pared by 0 bases and J by 7 bases, with 9 bases between. From germline, CDR1 is SGHTA and CDR2 FQGNSA. The CDR3 extends over 13 amino acids. Use of 60 Vbeta and 13 Jbeta primers characterized the PCR. Method: immunoSEQ multiplex PCR; TCRdb's copy keeps in-frame clones and lacks some. Of 150,000 to 200,000 clones listed, roughly four fifths are singletons. The clonotype comes from a woman aged 25 to 39 in good health and CMV-seropositive. Sequencing was performed on PBMCs. The chain employs TRBV7-2 and TRBJ1-2; D uncertain. In DNA, the CDR3 is TGTGCCAGCAGCTTAGCCCCCCGGGGTGGCTACACCTTC. Amino acids: CASSLAPRGGYTF. The full variable domain, rest sourced from reference TRBV7-2 and TRBJ1-2, is GAGVSQSPSNKVTEKGKDVELRCDPISGHTALYWYRQSLGQGLEFLIYFQGNSAPDKSGLPSDRFSAERTGGSVSTLTIQRTQQEDSAVYLCASSLAPRGGYTFGSGTRLTVV.